This T cell receptor beta chain was sequenced for a study of identical twins. The study's findings and limits: Conclusions were drawn cross-sectionally by statistical analysis, without following the same donors. Compared with unrelated sharing, twin-shared out-of-frame alpha sequences had more low-probability sequences.

Germline CDR1 is SEHNR and CDR2 is FQNEAQ (reference sequence). The trim removed 5 bases at V and 6 bases at J, leaving 7 bases unmatched. The CDR3 has 14 amino acids. TCRdb reprocessed the 5' RACE reads via MiXCR and lists one record per CDR3 protein. The sample lists fewer than 650,000 distinct CDR3 sequences; 9.6% were seen once. Comment on this clonotype: The antigen remains undetermined.

These data are also associated with another study on yellow fever vaccine responses in identical twins.

The sample was PBMCs. The clonotype comes from a young woman in good health. The chain carries TRBV7-9 and TRBJ2-1; TRBD2 agrees at 7 bases. The CDR3 spells CASSPRLALNEQFF. The CDR3 nucleotides are TGTGCCAGCAGCCCCAGACTAGCTCTCAATGAGCAGTTCTTC.